Listed here are 31 T cell receptor beta chains from one sample, sequenced in a study of T cell repertoires in cytomegalovirus infection. TCRdb re-called the reads with MiXCR, one entry per CDR3 protein. The table records over 150,000 distinct CDR3 sequences, roughly 17% of them present only once. Sequencing was done on a sample of CD8+ T cells from PBMCs. The receptors stem from a human donor in good health (CMV status not recorded). Some clones in this sample may be carry-over from other donors' samples.

This chain joins TRBV11-1 and TRBJ2-1, with D possibly matching TRBD1 (5 bases). Trimming removed 5 bases at V and 0 bases at J, with 14 bases between. CDR1 is SGHAT, CDR2 FQDESV, per germline (reference sequence). CDR3 length: 16 amino acids. Written as DNA, the CDR3 is TGTGCCAGCAGCCCAAGGCAGGGTTTCTCCTACAATGAGCAGTTCTTC. Residues: CASSPRQGFSYNEQFF.

This clonotype occurred many times. The chain employs TRBV7-9 and TRBJ1-5; maybe TRBD1 (6 bases). This CDR3 region has 15 residues. V was shortened by 6 bases and J by 2 bases, with 14 bases between the two germline ends. Germline V gives CDR1 SEHNR, CDR2 FQNEAQ (reference sequence). The CDR3, as DNA: TGTGCCAGCAGTGAACAGGGAGGAGGCAATCAGCCCCAGCATTTT. This codes for CASSEQGGGNQPQHF.

There are many counts of this clonotype. The rearrangement uses TRBV7-8 and TRBJ2-7; maybe TRBD2 (6 bases). Trimming took 3 bases from V and 3 from J, leaving 12 bases between them. This CDR3 has 14 residues. The V gene's germline CDR1 is SGHVS and CDR2 FQNEAQ. Here the CDR3 reads CASSLEGDGYEQYF. The CDR3 bases are TGTGCCAGCAGCTTGGAGGGTGACGGCTACGAGCAGTACTTC.

The chain couples TRBV7-2 to TRBJ2-7, with 10 bases lining up with TRBD1. The CDR3 length is 15 residues. Germline CDR1 reads SGHTA; CDR2 reads FQGNSA. V was pared by 4 bases and J by 3 bases, with 6 bases of the junction left unmatched. The CDR3 nucleotides read TGTGCCAGCAGCTCCCCAAGGACAGGGGGCTACGAGCAGTACTTC. This sequence encodes CASSSPRTGGYEQYF.

This clonotype was detected only once. Possible read error: a much larger clone is one base away. This chain uses TRBV7-9 with TRBJ1-2; 8 positions match TRBD1. Germline-derived CDR1 and CDR2 are SEHNR and FQNEAQ (reference sequence). This CDR3 has 16 amino acids. In DNA, the CDR3 is TGTGTCAGCAGCTCCGCGTATAGGGACAGGACAGATGGCTACACCTTC. It translates to CVSSSAYRDRTDGYTF.

The rearrangement uses TRBV7-9 and TRBJ2-7, with TRBD2 matching over 12 bases. Unmatched junction bases numbered 4, after V lost 5 bases and J lost 2 bases. From germline, CDR1 is SEHNR and CDR2 FQNEAQ (reference sequence). This CDR3 is 15 amino acids long. CDR3 coding DNA: TGTGCCAGCAGCACGACTAGCGGGGGCCCCTACGAGCAGTACTTC. This encodes CASSTTSGGPYEQYF.

This clonotype was observed a handful of times. The V call is TRBV7-2, the J call TRBJ1-6; D is unresolved. V dropped 0 bases and J dropped 1 base, with 7 bases sitting between them. The CDR3 covers 16 residues. Germline V gene data show CDR1 as SGHTA and CDR2 as FQGNSA. Here the CDR3 reads CASSLARVSYNSPLHF. The CDR3 coding sequence is TGTGCCAGCAGCTTAGCGAGGGTTTCCTATAATTCACCCCTCCACTTT.

This clonotype turned up a few times. The chain has TRBV5-6 and TRBJ1-5; possibly TRBD1 for D (5 bases). The CDR3 is 14 amino acids. CDR1 is SGHDT, CDR2 YYEEEE, per germline. V lost 6 bases to trimming and J lost 6 bases, with 16 bases between them. CDR3 bases: TGTGCCAGCATTATTTGGGGGGGGGGTCAGCCCCAGCATTTT. Translating gives CASIIWGGGQPQHF. The variable domain in full, with the rest retrieved from reference TRBV5-6 and TRBJ1-5, is DAGVTQSPTHLIKTRGQQVTLRCSPKSGHDTVSWYQQALGQGPQFIFQYYEEEERQRGNFPDRFSGHQFPNYSSELNVNALLLGDSALYLCASIIWGGGQPQHFGDGTRLSIL.

The gene calls are TRBV7-2 and TRBJ2-7, with a tentative D call TRBD2 (5 bases). This CDR3 contains 14 residues. Germline CDR1 and CDR2: SGHTA and FQGNSA. V shed 5 bases and J shed 5 bases, with 16 bases lying between them. The CDR3 loop reads CASSEGIAHDEQYF. As DNA, the CDR3 is TGTGCCAGCAGCGAGGGAATAGCCCACGACGAGCAGTACTTC.

This clonotype was observed at least ten times. This sequence joins TRBV7-2 and TRBJ2-1; D may be TRBD1 or TRBD2 (5 bases each). CDR3 size: 16 residues. Germline V gene lookup returns CDR1 SGHTA and CDR2 FQGNSA. V lost 2 bases, J lost 2 bases, and 13 bases lay in between. The CDR3, as DNA: TGTGCCAGCAGCTTATGGGACGCAAGAACCTACAATGAGCAGTTCTTC. Translating it yields CASSLWDARTYNEQFF.

The genes are TRBV18 and TRBJ2-4; 7 bases map to TRBD2. V was clipped by 2 bases and J by 0 bases; unmatched bases: 1. The CDR3 covers 15 residues. Germline assignment: CDR1 KGHSH and CDR2 LQKENI. CDR3 nucleotides: TGTGCCAGCTCACCATCGGGAGGAGCCAAAAACATTCAGTACTTC. Its translation is CASSPSGGAKNIQYF. Variable domain in full (rest from reference TRBV18 and TRBJ2-4): NAGVMQNPRHLVRRRGQEARLRCSPMKGHSHVYWYRQLPEEGLKFMVYLQKENIIDESGMPKERFSAEFPKEGPSILRIQQVVRGDSAAYFCASSPSGGAKNIQYFGAGTRLSVL.

The chain is built from TRBV6-5 and TRBJ1-2, with D unresolved. Germline assignment: CDR1 MNHEY and CDR2 SVGAGI. The length of the CDR3 is 12 residues. Trimming cost V 2 bases and J 4 bases, with 5 bases left between them. DNA of the CDR3: TGTGCCAGCAGTTACGGGAGCTATGGCTACACCTTC. Translation gives CASSYGSYGYTF.

The rearrangement links TRBV6-5 to TRBJ2-7; 7 bases map to TRBD1. This CDR3 is 15 amino acids long. Germline CDR1 is MNHEY and CDR2 is SVGAGI. V was clipped by 0 bases and J by 0 bases; unmatched bases: 2. CDR3 amino acids: CASSYSGQFSYEQYF. As DNA, the CDR3 is TGTGCCAGCAGTTACTCGGGACAGTTCTCCTACGAGCAGTACTTC.

Here the CDR3 DNA reads TGTGCCAGCAGCATGGGGGGGGGTAAAGAGACCCAGTACTTC. The encoded protein is CASSMGGGKETQYF. V and J are TRBV7-8 and TRBJ2-5; 7 nucleotides match TRBD2. The germline CDR1 and CDR2 sequences are SGHVS and FQNEAQ. This CDR3 has 14 residues. The J segment lost 3 bases and the V segment lost 5 bases, leaving 6 bases of the junction unmatched.

This clonotype showed up just a few times. The chain recombines TRBV6-6 with TRBJ2-2, with D perhaps given as TRBD1 or TRBD2 (5 bases each). The germline CDR1 and CDR2 sequences are MNHNY and SVGAGI (reference sequence). CDR3 length: 16 residues. Trimming cost V 4 bases and J 4 bases, with 16 bases left between them. The CDR3: CASSSTQGPFTGELFF. The DNA of the CDR3 is TGTGCCAGCAGTTCCACCCAGGGACCGTTCACCGGGGAGCTGTTTTTT.

This clonotype was counted a few times. The V and J genes are TRBV19 and TRBJ1-1, with D unresolved. The length of the CDR3 is 12 residues. Germline V gene data show CDR1 as LNHDA and CDR2 as SQIVND (reference sequence). The V end was cut by 7 bases, the J end by 4 bases, with 10 bases between. This CDR3 reads CASTWGSTEAFF. In DNA, the CDR3 is TGTGCCAGTACCTGGGGTTCCACTGAAGCTTTCTTT.

This clonotype was observed at least ten times. This rearrangement joins TRBV7-2 to TRBJ1-5, with a tentative D call TRBD1 (6 bases). The CDR3 length is 16 residues. Germline V gene sequence: CDR1 SGHTA, CDR2 FQGNSA. V was cut by 3 bases and J by 3 bases, with 15 bases left in between. CDR3 nucleotides: TGTGCCAGCAGCTTGAACGGTGGGGGCTTCAATCAGCCCCAGCATTTT. It encodes CASSLNGGGFNQPQHF.

The V call is TRBV20-1, the J call TRBJ2-7, with 8 bases lining up with TRBD1. In germline, CDR1 is DFQATT, CDR2 SNEGSKA (reference sequence). The length of the CDR3 is 17 residues. The trim removed 0 bases at V and 3 bases at J, leaving 13 bases unmatched. CDR3 DNA sequence: TGCAGTGCTAGAGATAAGAGGGCAGGACAGGGCGACTACGAGCAGTACTTC. As protein: CSARDKRAGQGDYEQYF.

This chain connects TRBV6-8 to TRBJ1-2; a weak D match, TRBD1 (6 bases). The V gene lost 2 bases and the J gene lost 0 bases, with 13 bases spanning the gap. Germline V gene data show CDR1 as MNHGY and CDR2 as SAAAGT. This CDR3 has 16 residues. The CDR3 DNA is TGTGCCAGCAGTTACGTCGGGACACCTACTAACTATGGCTACACCTTC. The encoded protein is CASSYVGTPTNYGYTF.

The chain uses TRBV6-2 or TRBV6-3 and TRBJ2-7, with 9 bases fitting TRBD2. V trimming: 0 bases; J trimming: 7 bases; junction bases outside the gene matches: 22. CDR3 length: 20 amino acids. Germline values: CDR1 MNHEY, CDR2 SVGEGT. The CDR3 reads CASSYSTRSNPGLAGGEQYF. The CDR3, as DNA: TGTGCCAGCAGTTACTCGACACGGTCGAATCCGGGACTAGCAGGCGGTGAGCAGTACTTC.

This clonotype came up once. This may be a read error: a much more frequent sequence differs by one nucleotide. This rearrangement joins TRBV7-8 to TRBJ2-7; D remains ambiguous. This CDR3 comprises 16 residues. Per germline, CDR1 SGHVS and CDR2 FQNEAQ. Trimming removed 0 bases from V and 1 base from J, with 13 bases in between. Here the CDR3 DNA reads TGTGCCAGCAGCTTAGCGCTAGGAAAGGGATCCTACGAGCAGTACTTC. Its translation is CASSLALGKGSYEQYF.

The chain recombines TRBV10-3 with TRBJ2-7; 9 bases match TRBD1. Germline CDR1 reads ENHRY; CDR2 reads SYGVKD. With 2 bases clipped from V and 1 base from J, the junction kept 6 bases outside the gene matches. The CDR3 totals 16 residues. The CDR3 is CAISEPGQGMSYEQYF. The CDR3 DNA reads as TGTGCCATCAGTGAGCCGGGACAGGGTATGTCCTACGAGCAGTACTTC.

The chain's CDR3 is CASRIFDSLYNEQFF. The CDR3 region has the DNA TGTGCCAGCAGAATCTTCGACAGCCTCTACAATGAGCAGTTCTTC. V is TRBV2 and J is TRBJ2-1; D perhaps matches TRBD1 (5 bases). Germline V gene sequence: CDR1 SNHLY, CDR2 FYNNEI. Trimming took off 6 bases at V and 3 bases at J, with 15 bases between the two ends. CDR3 size: 15 residues.

This clonotype came up a few times. The rearrangement joins TRBV7-9 to TRBJ2-3; D is ambiguous. V was clipped by 7 bases and J by 4 bases, with 9 bases between them. Germline V gene lookup returns CDR1 SEHNR and CDR2 FQNEAQ (reference sequence). CDR3 length: 12 amino acids. CDR3 loop: CASTPDPDTQYF. CDR3 DNA: TGTGCCAGCACCCCAGATCCAGATACGCAGTATTTT. The full variable domain, completed using reference TRBV7-9 and TRBJ2-3, is DTGVSQNPRHKITKRGQNVTFRCDPISEHNRLYWYRQTLGQGPEFLTYFQNEAQLEKSRLLSDRFSAERPKGSFSTLEIQRTEQGDSAMYLCASTPDPDTQYFGPGTRLTVL.

The rearrangement joins TRBV6-5 to TRBJ2-2, with 12 bases that match TRBD2. The length of the CDR3 is 16 residues. The J segment lost 1 base and the V segment lost 6 bases, leaving 3 bases of the junction unmatched. CDR1 is MNHEY and CDR2 is SVGAGI in the germline V gene. CDR3 coding DNA: TGTGCCAGCAGGACTAGCGGGGGCCTGAACACCGGGGAGCTGTTTTTT. This translates into CASRTSGGLNTGELFF.

The chain is built from TRBV6-4 and TRBJ1-6; D call uncertain. Per germline, CDR1 MRHNA and CDR2 SNTAGT. V lost 6 bases and J 6 bases, leaving 18 bases between the germline ends. The CDR3 consists of 16 residues. Here the CDR3 reads CASREGLAAPNSPLHF. CDR3 coding DNA: TGTGCCAGCAGGGAAGGTTTGGCAGCTCCTAATTCACCCCTCCACTTT.

This clonotype appeared a few times. The V gene is TRBV12-3 or TRBV12-4, the J gene TRBJ2-2; D remains ambiguous. Trimming left V 10 bases short and J 4 bases short, with 10 bases between. There are 12 residues in the CDR3. The CDR3 reads CAIRAFTGELFF. In DNA, the CDR3 is TGTGCCATCCGGGCTTTCACCGGGGAGCTGTTTTTT.

The chain is built from TRBV7-9 and TRBJ2-1; D is perhaps TRBD2 (5 bases). The V end lost 2 bases, the J end lost 1 base, and 15 bases lay between the germline ends. The germline gives CDR1 SEHNR, CDR2 FQNEAQ (reference sequence). The CDR3 covers 17 residues. DNA of the CDR3: TGTGCCAGCAGCTTACCAGGACGCCCGGGGTCCTACAATGAGCAGTTCTTC. Its translation: CASSLPGRPGSYNEQFF.

Only a few counts were recorded for this clonotype. This chain's CDR3 is CSARVPGTYEQYF. CDR3 bases: TGCAGTGCTAGAGTGCCAGGAACCTACGAGCAGTACTTC. The V gene is TRBV20-1, the J gene TRBJ2-7, with D hard to call. This CDR3 region has 13 residues. CDR1 is DFQATT, CDR2 SNEGSKA, per germline (reference sequence). V was shortened by 1 base and J by 2 bases, with 9 bases between the two germline ends.

This chain uses TRBV20-1 with TRBJ2-1; tentative D call: TRBD1 (6 bases). Trimming took off 3 bases at V and 3 bases at J, with 18 bases between the two ends. Germline CDR1 and CDR2: DFQATT and SNEGSKA (reference sequence). The CDR3 totals 16 residues. CDR3 amino acids: CSASPPDRNNYNEQFF. The CDR3 DNA reads TGCAGTGCTAGTCCCCCCGACAGGAACAACTACAATGAGCAGTTCTTC.

This clonotype was seen more than once but under ten times. The chain has TRBV4-1 and TRBJ2-7, with no clear D. There are 15 residues in the CDR3. Trimming took 0 bases from V and 4 from J, leaving 13 bases between them. Looked up from germline, CDR1 is MGHRA and CDR2 is YSYEKL. The CDR3 spells CASSQDPIPGYEQYF. The CDR3, as DNA: TGCGCCAGCAGCCAAGACCCCATCCCCGGATACGAGCAGTACTTC.